The rows below give T cell receptor beta chains drawn from one sample of a study of Graves' ophthalmopathy and Graves' hyperthyroidism. TCRdb independently ran MiXCR on the multiplex PCR reads; one entry per CDR3 protein. The sample lists 260,000 or so distinct CDR3 sequences; about 47% were seen once. Sequencing was carried out using peripheral blood. The source is an adult man with Graves' ophthalmopathy. The CDR3 runs from the conserved cysteine through the conserved F or W. The order of the fields is CDR3 length, D gene, clone size, J gene, V gene, CDR3 protein, CDR3 DNA. The D gene is left open where the match is weak. Size values are once, few and many counts, or a class for expanded clones, and some rows have none.

15	NA	NA	TRBJ1-6	TRBV6-5	CASSYGALTGSPLHF	TGTGCCAGCAGTTACGGGGCACTAACCGGATCACCCCTCCACTTT
14	NA	NA	TRBJ2-7	TRBV6-5	CASSYSEVDYEQYF	TGTGCCAGCAGTTACTCGGAGGTAGACTACGAGCAGTACTTC
16	TRBD1	NA	TRBJ2-7	TRBV20-1	CSAATPSGTGRHEQYF	TGCAGTGCTGCGACCCCCTCCGGGACAGGGAGACACGAGCAGTACTTC
14	NA	NA	TRBJ1-6	TRBV7-3	CASSSGTGQSPLHF	TGTGCCAGCAGTTCCGGGACCGGACAATCACCCCTCCACTTT
17	NA	NA	TRBJ2-7	TRBV7-8	CASSPRTGRAVDYEQYF	TGTGCCAGCAGCCCGAGGACAGGGAGGGCTGTGGACTACGAGCAGTACTTC
12	NA	once	TRBJ1-1	TRBV11-2	CASSLDGEVAFF	TGTGCCAGCAGCTTGGACGGGGAGGTAGCTTTCTTT
14	TRBD1	once	TRBJ2-7	TRBV20-1	CSARDTGGRYEQYF	TGCAGTGCTAGAGACACAGGGGGCAGGTACGAGCAGTACTTC
18	TRBD2	NA	TRBJ2-6	TRBV7-9	CASSSLAGGPSGANVLTF	TGTGCCAGCAGCTCCCTAGCGGGAGGGCCCTCTGGGGCCAACGTCCTGACTTTC
17	NA	few	TRBJ1-5	TRBV19	CASKLGQAIYSNQPQHF	TGTGCCAGTAAACTTGGGCAGGCTATCTATAGCAATCAGCCCCAGCATTTT
14	TRBD1	NA	TRBJ2-5	TRBV2	CASSATGGAETQYF	TGTGCCAGCAGTGCTACAGGGGGCGCGGAGACCCAGTACTTC
15	NA	NA	TRBJ2-7	TRBV7-3	CASSLNPGQNNEQYF	TGTGCCAGCAGCTTAAATCCTGGACAAAACAATGAGCAGTACTTC
13	NA	NA	TRBJ1-2	TRBV30	CAWEDSTNYGYTF	TGTGCCTGGGAGGACAGTACTAACTATGGCTACACCTTC
14	TRBD1	few	TRBJ1-2	TRBV19	CASSTIRDRDGYTF	TGTGCCAGTAGTACCATCCGGGACAGGGATGGCTACACCTTC
14	NA	NA	TRBJ2-5	TRBV20-1	CSARPWTVKETQYF	TGCAGTGCTAGGCCGTGGACGGTCAAAGAGACCCAGTACTTC
16	TRBD2	few	TRBJ2-5	TRBV4-1	CASSQAAGVDQETQYF	TGCGCCAGCAGCCAAGCAGCGGGAGTCGACCAAGAGACCCAGTACTTC
15	NA	NA	TRBJ2-3	TRBV6-1	CASSEVTGSTDTQYF	TGTGCCAGCAGTGAAGTGACTGGAAGCACAGATACGCAGTATTTT
15	NA	once	TRBJ1-4	TRBV6-5	CASSYSEQGNEKLFF	TGTGCCAGCAGTTACTCGGAGCAGGGGAATGAAAAACTGTTTTTT
12	TRBD1	NA	TRBJ2-7	TRBV24-1	CASSGQTYEQYF	TGTGCCTCCTCGGGACAGACCTACGAGCAGTACTTC
14	NA	many	TRBJ1-6	TRBV10-3	CAISESNTDSPLHF	TGTGCCATCAGTGAGTCTAACACAGACTCACCCCTCCACTTT
13	NA	NA	TRBJ2-2	TRBV10-3	CAIAQGGTGELFF	TGTGCCATCGCGCAGGGAGGCACCGGGGAGCTGTTTTTT
13	NA	NA	TRBJ2-7	TRBV7-2	CASSETVFYEQYF	TGTGCCAGCAGTGAAACGGTTTTCTACGAGCAGTACTTC
13	NA	NA	TRBJ1-2	TRBV10-3	CAIFGRANYGYTF	TGTGCCATCTTTGGACGAGCTAACTATGGCTACACCTTC
16	NA	NA	TRBJ1-4	TRBV14	CASSQGVGAINEKLFF	TGTGCCAGCAGCCAAGGTGTCGGGGCAATCAATGAAAAACTGTTTTTT
14	NA	many	TRBJ1-5	TRBV10-1	CASSDGQSHQPQHF	TGCGCCAGCAGTGATGGGCAGAGCCATCAGCCCCAGCATTTT
14	NA	few	TRBJ2-2	TRBV2	CASSPRDNTGELFF	TGTGCCAGCAGCCCCCGGGACAACACCGGGGAGCTGTTTTTT
14	NA	NA	TRBJ1-2	TRBV9	CASSSPVLNYGYTF	TGTGCCAGCAGTTCCCCCGTACTCAACTATGGCTACACCTTC